The following is a TCR beta chain sequence with its context. Antigen specificity is unknown. The data were obtained in a study of blood T cells in healthy people across ages. Together with a sample-barcoded 5' primer, a J-beta primer mix was included in a second PCR lasting about 6 to 11 cycles. MiXCR, run by TCRdb on the 5' RACE reads, gives a single entry per CDR3 protein. This sample has 700,000 to 800,000 distinct CDR3 sequences, with 35% to 45% found just once. Isolated per sample were at least 6 million PBMCs. Study outcomes and limitations: Unsorted PBMCs ruled out conclusive naive versus antigen-experienced comparison. A greater number of naive CD4+ cells and higher diversity distinguished long-lived donors from aged donors. While age rose, TCR beta diversity per million T cells dropped in a roughly linear way.

CDR1 and CDR2 (germline): SNHLY, FYNNEI. The junction had 6 bases not matched to a gene; V was cut back by 3 bases and J by 6 bases. CDR3 length: 15 residues. The TCR sequence derives from a woman in her sixties or seventies in good health. The sequencing input was blood. The chain joins TRBV2 to TRBJ2-1; TRBD1 agrees at 9 bases. The CDR3 DNA sequence: TGTGCCAGCAGTGAGACCGGGACAGGGCGCAATGAGCAGTTCTTC. It translates to CASSETGTGRNEQFF.